One and the same sample provided the 7 T cell receptor beta chains below, sequenced in a study of blood T cell repertoires in COVID-19. Assay: immunoSEQ multiplex PCR; the TCRdb copy retains only in-frame clones and omits some. The sample yields about 130,000 clones, about 90% seen once. Sequencing was done on a sample of peripheral blood. These receptors were obtained from an older woman with acute or convalescent COVID-19.

This sequence joins TRBV5-1 and TRBJ2-3; no firm D call. The CDR3 has 12 residues. Germline assignment: CDR1 SGHRS and CDR2 YFSETQ. Trimming left V 7 bases short and J 6 bases short, with 12 bases between. In DNA form, the CDR3 reads TGCGCCAGCTTAGACTCAGCCGATACGCAGTATTTT. It codes for CASLDSADTQYF.

The CDR3 coding sequence is TGTGCCTGGAGACAGGGGCGAGGGGAAAAACTGTTTTTT. The encoded protein is CAWRQGRGEKLFF. The chain joins TRBV30 to TRBJ1-4, with 7 bases aligning to TRBD1. With V trimmed by 3 bases and J by 8 bases, 6 bases remained unmatched. Germline V gives CDR1 GTSNPN, CDR2 SVGIG (reference sequence). CDR3 length: 13 amino acids.

This chain connects TRBV11-2 to TRBJ2-1; 9 bases match TRBD2. The CDR3 has 16 residues. J lost 1 base, V lost 4 bases, and 5 bases had no gene match. Germline loops: CDR1 SGHAT, CDR2 FQNNGV. The DNA of the CDR3 is TGTGCCAGCAGCTCCGTTAGCGGGGGATCCTACAATGAGCAGTTCTTC. Translation: CASSSVSGGSYNEQFF. Variable domain in full (rest from reference TRBV11-2 and TRBJ2-1): EAGVAQSPRYKIIEKRQSVAFWCNPISGHATLYWYQQILGQGPKLLIQFQNNGVVDDSQLPKDRFSAERLKGVDSTLKIQPAKLEDSAVYLCASSSVSGGSYNEQFFGPGTRLTVL.

V is TRBV19 and J is TRBJ2-5, with 10 nucleotides matching TRBD1. J was trimmed by 5 bases and V by 5 bases; bases with no gene match: 11. The CDR3 sequence is 16 residues long. Per the germline V gene, CDR1 is LNHDA and CDR2 is SQIVND (reference sequence). This CDR3 is CASSPGGTGEGETQYF. The CDR3, as DNA: TGTGCCAGTAGTCCCGGTGGGACAGGGGAAGGGGAGACCCAGTACTTC.

The J gene is TRBJ1-1, the V gene TRBV20-1; D is possibly TRBD1 (5 bases). Germline V gene data show CDR1 as DFQATT and CDR2 as SNEGSKA (reference sequence). This CDR3 is 11 amino acids long. Trimming took 0 bases from V and 10 from J, leaving 9 bases between them. CDR3 in DNA: TGCAGTGCTAGAGAGGGAAGGGGAGCTTTCTTT. As protein: CSAREGRGAFF.

This clone was recorded a few times. The chain uses TRBV19 and TRBJ1-1; tentatively, D is TRBD1 (5 bases). The CDR3 is 15 residues long. V was pared by 7 bases and J by 3 bases, with 18 bases between. Germline V gene sequence: CDR1 LNHDA, CDR2 SQIVND (reference sequence). The CDR3 nucleotides read TGTGCCAGTATTTCGTCCGGGACTCTGTACACTGAAGCTTTCTTT. Its protein product is CASISSGTLYTEAFF.

The gene calls are TRBV24-1 and TRBJ2-1; D might be TRBD1 (5 bases). Trimming shortened V by 1 base and J by 8 bases, and 11 bases separated the two germline ends. Looked up from germline, CDR1 is KGHDR and CDR2 is SFDVKD. The CDR3 totals 14 residues. This CDR3 is CATSDFPRVDEQFF. CDR3 in DNA: TGTGCCACCAGTGATTTCCCCAGGGTAGATGAGCAGTTCTTC.